The clone carrying this TCR beta chain was counted between two and nine times. Its target is unknown. The entry originates in a study of identical twins. The study, taken as a whole, reports: Beta out-of-frame sequences showed weaker excess twin sharing.

TCRdb re-called the 5' RACE reads through MiXCR, storing one row per CDR3 protein. The repertoire includes 700,000 or so distinct CDR3 sequences, over 8.5% of them detected once, and more than 0.75% sits in the top ten. The CDR3 spans 19 residues. CDR1 and CDR2 from the germline V gene are SGHRS and YFSETQ. V lost 4 bases, J lost 3 bases, and 28 bases lay in between. This sample also belongs to another study, concerning yellow fever vaccine responses in identical twins.

Sequencing was carried out using PBMCs. The sequence was collected from a woman younger than 35 in good health. The chain employs TRBV5-1 and TRBJ2-5; maybe TRBD1 (5 bases). The CDR3 reads CASSPRVRGAYSREETQYF. CDR3 nucleotide sequence: TGCGCCAGCAGCCCCAGGGTCCGAGGAGCCTACAGCCGAGAAGAGACCCAGTACTTC.